This T cell receptor beta chain was sequenced for a study of shared clonotypes between healthy human individuals. Study summary: For every donor, three CD4 naive, three CD4 memory, two CD8 naive and one CD8 memory plates were used. Study-level findings and limits: Clonotype sharing among donors was expected to depend on sequencing depth.

Only in-frame clones appear in the TCRdb table, and some are missing; sequencing was by immunoSEQ multiplex PCR. The table has about 2 million clones, just under 95% seen once; the top ten hold 0.95% to 1.5%. Naive CD8 cells lacked CD45RO and underwent positive selection for CCR7, leaving out terminally differentiated effector memory CD45RA+ cells. CDR1 and CDR2 (germline): SNHLY, FYNNEI. The CDR3 loop spans 10 amino acids. Trimming removed 8 bases from V and 3 bases from J, with 3 bases in between. About this clone: Its antigen is as yet unknown. The sample carries other DNA sequences with the same CDR3.

The V call is TRBV2, the J call TRBJ2-3; D uncertain. Sequenced: naive CD8+ T cells sorted from blood. The TCR originated in a man between 18 and 29 years old in good health. CDR3 coding DNA: TGTGCCAGCTCGACAGATACGCAGTATTTT. Encoded protein: CASSTDTQYF.